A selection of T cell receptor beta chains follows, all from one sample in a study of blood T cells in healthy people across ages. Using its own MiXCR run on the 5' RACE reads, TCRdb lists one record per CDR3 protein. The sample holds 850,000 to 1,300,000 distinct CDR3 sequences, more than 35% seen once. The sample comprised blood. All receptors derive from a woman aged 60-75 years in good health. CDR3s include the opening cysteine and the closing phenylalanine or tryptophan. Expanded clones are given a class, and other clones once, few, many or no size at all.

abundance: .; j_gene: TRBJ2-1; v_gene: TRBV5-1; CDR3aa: CASSPGQILIAGGPIYNEQFF
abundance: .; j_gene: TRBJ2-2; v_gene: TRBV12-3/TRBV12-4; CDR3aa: CASDDRGRKNTGELFF
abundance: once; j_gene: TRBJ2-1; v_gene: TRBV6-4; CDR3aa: CASSRGGGGNNEQFF
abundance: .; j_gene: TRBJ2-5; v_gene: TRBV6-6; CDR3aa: CASIGTSRGSSYNEQYF
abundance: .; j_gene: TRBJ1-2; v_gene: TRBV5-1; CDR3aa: CASNAYPVNYGYTF
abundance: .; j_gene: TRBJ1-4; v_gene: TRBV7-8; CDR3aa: CASSLGTNEKLFF
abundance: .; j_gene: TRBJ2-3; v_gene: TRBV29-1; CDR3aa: CSVDPRGSENTDTQYF
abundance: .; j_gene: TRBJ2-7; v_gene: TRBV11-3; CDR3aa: CASSMGSSSCEQYF
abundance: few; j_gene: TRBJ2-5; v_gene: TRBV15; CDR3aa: CATSSPTGAETQYF
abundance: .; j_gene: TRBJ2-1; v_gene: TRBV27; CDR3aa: CASSLRALRTDNEQFF
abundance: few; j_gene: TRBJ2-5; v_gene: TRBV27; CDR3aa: CASSYLYQETQYF